There are a few counts of the clone carrying this TCR beta chain. Measured with immunoSEQ multiplex PCR; TCRdb has only the in-frame clones, and not every one. This sample yields 150,000 to 200,000 clones, of which 80% are seen a single time; roughly 6.7% belongs to the top ten. This entry is derived from a study of blood T cell repertoires in COVID-19. In germline, CDR1 is LGHNA, CDR2 YSLEER. With 4 bases removed from V and 6 bases from J, the gap between germline ends came to 18 bases. This CDR3 has 15 residues. What was sequenced was peripheral blood. This chain uses TRBV4-3 with TRBJ1-1; D may be TRBD1 (6 bases). The receptor was isolated from a man in his 60s with acute or convalescent COVID-19. CDR3 protein: CASSRGGTSGAEAFF. The CDR3 nucleotides read TGCGCCAGCAGCCGAGGGGGGACGAGCGGGGCTGAAGCTTTCTTT.